This entry lists 29 T cell receptor beta chains sequenced from one sample in a study of cytomegalovirus exposure and HLA in healthy donors. PCR amplification relied on 60 Vbeta primers (plus 13 Jbeta primers). Profiled with immunoSEQ multiplex PCR; TCRdb holds only in-frame clones, not every one. The sample has 140,000 to 150,000 clones, 70% to 85% seen once; the top ten hold approximately 9.7%. Source material: PBMCs. The source is a woman between 55 and 75 years old in good health and CMV-seropositive.

The chain joins TRBV6-1 to TRBJ1-5, with 7 positions matching TRBD1. CDR3 length: 16 residues. CDR1 is MNHNS and CDR2 is SASEGT in the germline V gene. Trimming took 4 bases from V and 0 from J; bases not matched to a gene: 6. This CDR3 is CASSATGVNSNQPQHF. CDR3 coding DNA: TGTGCCAGCAGTGCCACAGGGGTTAATAGCAATCAGCCCCAGCATTTT.

This clone was counted between two and nine times. The chain recombines TRBV9 with TRBJ2-5, with TRBD2 matching 13 bases. The length of the CDR3 is 16 residues. Germline V gives CDR1 SGDLS, CDR2 YYNGEE. V shed 3 bases and J 5 bases; nucleotides not matched to a gene: 7. The CDR3 here is CASSAGLAGVEETQYF. In DNA form, the CDR3 reads TGTGCCAGCAGCGCCGGACTAGCGGGAGTGGAGGAGACCCAGTACTTC.

This clone was observed a single time. J is TRBJ2-2 and V is TRBV5-1; D is unclear. This CDR3 region has 13 residues. The V end lost 6 bases, the J end lost 1 base, and 7 bases lay between the germline ends. Germline V lookup: CDR1 SGHRS, CDR2 YFSETQ. CDR3 sequence: CASMKRNTGELFF. The CDR3 bases are TGCGCCAGCATGAAGCGGAACACCGGGGAGCTGTTTTTT.

This rearrangement joins TRBV5-4 to TRBJ2-5; D is possibly TRBD1 (5 bases). V shed 0 bases and J shed 13 bases, with 16 bases lying between them. Germline V lookup: CDR1 SGHNT, CDR2 YYREEE (reference sequence). This CDR3 is 13 amino acids long. In DNA, the CDR3 is TGTGCCAGCAGCTTGGGACAGCTAAAAATGATGTACTTC. Protein: CASSLGQLKMMYF. The whole variable domain, remainder taken from reference TRBV5-4 and TRBJ2-5, is ETGVTQSPTHLIKTRGQQVTLRCSSQSGHNTVSWYQQALGQGPQFIFQYYREEENGRGNFPPRFSGLQFPNYSSELNVNALELDDSALYLCASSLGQLKMMYFGPGTRLLVL.

For this clone: At one boundary the junction diverges from the germline segment, which might be a read error. The chain combines TRBV19 with TRBJ2-5, with D perhaps matching TRBD1 (5 bases). The germline gives CDR1 LNHDA, CDR2 SQIVND (reference sequence). The CDR3 is 13 residues long. The CDR3 loop is CSSSRQTQETQYF. The CDR3, as DNA: TGTTCCAGCAGCCGACAGACGCAAGAGACCCAGTACTTC.

The CDR3 DNA sequence: TGTGCCAGCAGCTTAGACCCACGCACTCAGTATTTT. Its translation is CASSLDPRTQYF. The chain is built from TRBV11-2 and TRBJ2-3; D is undetermined. Germline V lookup: CDR1 SGHAT, CDR2 FQNNGV. Deletions cut 0 bases from V and 12 bases from J, with 10 bases between. The CDR3 spans 12 residues. Filled out from reference TRBV11-2 and TRBJ2-3, the complete variable domain reads EAGVAQSPRYKIIEKRQSVAFWCNPISGHATLYWYQQILGQGPKLLIQFQNNGVVDDSQLPKDRFSAERLKGVDSTLKIQPAKLEDSAVYLCASSLDPRTQYFGPGTRLTVL.

The rearrangement joins TRBV6-5 to TRBJ2-7; D perhaps matches TRBD1 (5 bases). V lost 6 bases and J 0 bases, leaving 9 bases between the germline ends. CDR1 and CDR2 from the germline V gene are MNHEY and SVGAGI. The CDR3 consists of 13 residues. CDR3 sequence reads: CASRPTGSYEQYF. The CDR3 coding sequence is TGTGCCAGCAGGCCCACAGGCTCCTACGAGCAGTACTTC.

V gene TRBV7-9 combines with J gene TRBJ2-7, with 9 bases lining up with TRBD1. Trimming at V came to 5 bases and at J to 7 bases, leaving 12 bases not matched to a gene. Germline V gives CDR1 SEHNR, CDR2 FQNEAQ (reference sequence). The CDR3 consists of 15 residues. In DNA, the CDR3 is TGTGCCAGCAGCCCCGGACAGGGGTTCTTCCATGAGCAGTACTTC. Translated, it gives CASSPGQGFFHEQYF. The whole variable domain, filled in from reference TRBV7-9 and TRBJ2-7, reads DTGVSQNPRHKITKRGQNVTFRCDPISEHNRLYWYRQTLGQGPEFLTYFQNEAQLEKSRLLSDRFSAERPKGSFSTLEIQRTEQGDSAMYLCASSPGQGFFHEQYFGPGTRLTVT.

J is TRBJ1-1 and V is TRBV28; tentative D call: TRBD1 (5 bases). Trimming took off 6 bases at V and 2 bases at J, with 13 bases between the two ends. In germline, CDR1 is MDHEN, CDR2 SYDVKM. The CDR3 consists of 14 residues. DNA for the CDR3: TGTGCCAGCAGGGCGGGACCACTCAACACTGAAGCTTTCTTT. Its translation is CASRAGPLNTEAFF.

The chain joins TRBV7-2 to TRBJ2-2; a weak D match, TRBD1 (8 bases). Germline loops: CDR1 SGHTA, CDR2 FQGNSA. This CDR3 is 14 amino acids long. The germline V and J ends were trimmed by 4 bases and 7 bases, with 13 bases remaining between them. The CDR3 sequence is CASSSQGGLGELFF. The CDR3 DNA sequence: TGTGCCAGCAGCTCACAGGGGGGGCTCGGGGAGCTGTTTTTT. The whole variable domain, filled in from reference TRBV7-2 and TRBJ2-2, reads GAGVSQSPSNKVTEKGKDVELRCDPISGHTALYWYRQSLGQGLEFLIYFQGNSAPDKSGLPSDRFSAERTGGSVSTLTIQRTQQEDSAVYLCASSSQGGLGELFFGEGSRLTVL.

The chain uses TRBV19 and TRBJ1-1; possibly TRBD1 for D (6 bases). The V end was cut by 2 bases, the J end by 1 base, with 14 bases between. Germline values: CDR1 LNHDA, CDR2 SQIVND (reference sequence). The CDR3 covers 16 residues. CDR3 in amino acids: CASSIRPQGRNTEAFF. The DNA for the CDR3 is TGTGCCAGTAGTATACGCCCGCAGGGGAGGAACACTGAAGCTTTCTTT.

The genes are TRBV4-2 and TRBJ2-3; 13 nucleotides align to TRBD2. Germline V gene sequence: CDR1 LGHNA, CDR2 YNFKEQ. V lost 0 bases to trimming and J lost 4 bases; unmatched junction nucleotides: 7. The CDR3 runs to 18 residues. The CDR3 loop is CASSQDPGLAGNADTQYF. The CDR3 DNA follows: TGTGCCAGCAGCCAAGACCCGGGACTAGCGGGAAATGCAGATACGCAGTATTTT.

This clone came up once. This chain connects TRBV29-1 to TRBJ1-1; D gene ambiguous. The CDR3 consists of 11 residues. Deletions cut 5 bases from V and 6 bases from J, with 10 bases between. Germline CDR1 is SQVTM and CDR2 is ANQGSEA. CDR3 protein: CSVRGGPEAFF. DNA of the CDR3: TGCAGCGTTCGTGGTGGCCCTGAAGCTTTCTTT.

V usage is TRBV28 and J usage is TRBJ1-2; 10 bases match TRBD1. V lost 6 bases and J lost 2; bases outside the gene matches: 6. The CDR3 covers 15 residues. Germline values: CDR1 MDHEN, CDR2 SYDVKM. The CDR3 nucleotides read TGTGCCAGCAGACCTCAGACAGGGGGCAACTATGGCTACACCTTC. This codes for CASRPQTGGNYGYTF.

The chain has TRBV11-3 and TRBJ2-7; TRBD2 is a possible D gene (6 bases). Germline V gives CDR1 SGHNT, CDR2 YENEEA. Trimming cost V 1 base and J 3 bases, with 10 bases left between them. The CDR3 has 14 amino acids. The CDR3 nucleotides read TGTGCCAGCAGCTTAGGTGGTAGCGGCTACGAGCAGTACTTC. It is translated as CASSLGGSGYEQYF.

As DNA, the CDR3 is TGTGCCAGTAGTCCTCGGGGGGCCTCCCCCTACACCTTC. Translation gives CASSPRGASPYTF. This rearrangement joins TRBV19 to TRBJ1-2, with a weak D call TRBD1 (6 bases). The CDR3 is 13 amino acids. Trimming stripped 5 bases from V and 10 bases from J, with 17 bases between. CDR1 is LNHDA, CDR2 SQIVND, per germline (reference sequence). Full variable domain (remainder filled in from reference TRBV19 and TRBJ1-2): DGGITQSPKYLFRKEGQNVTLSCEQNLNHDAMYWYRQDPGQGLRLIYYSQIVNDFQKGDIAEGYSVSREKKESFPLTVTSAQKNPTAFYLCASSPRGASPYTFGSGTRLTVV.

This chain uses TRBV7-9 with TRBJ1-2, with TRBD1 matching over 8 bases. With V trimmed by 5 bases and J by 2 bases, 10 bases remained unmatched. There are 16 residues in the CDR3. Germline V gene lookup returns CDR1 SEHNR and CDR2 FQNEAQ (reference sequence). CDR3 sequence (DNA): TGTGCCAGCAGCCACCCGGGACAGGTTTTGAACTATGGCTACACCTTC. Translating it yields CASSHPGQVLNYGYTF. Complete variable domain (other parts from reference TRBV7-9 and TRBJ1-2): DTGVSQNPRHKITKRGQNVTFRCDPISEHNRLYWYRQTLGQGPEFLTYFQNEAQLEKSRLLSDRFSAERPKGSFSTLEIQRTEQGDSAMYLCASSHPGQVLNYGYTFGSGTRLTVV.

The V gene is TRBV19, the J gene TRBJ2-5; 10 bases match TRBD1. V shed 8 bases and J 4 bases; nucleotides not matched to a gene: 4. CDR1 LNHDA and CDR2 SQIVND come from the germline V gene (reference sequence). This CDR3 is 13 amino acids long. The CDR3 sequence: CASQGTGVETQYF. Here the CDR3 DNA reads TGTGCCAGTCAAGGGACAGGGGTAGAGACCCAGTACTTC.

The chain couples TRBV19 to TRBJ1-5; 12 nucleotides match TRBD1. The CDR3 runs 15 residues. V gave up 0 bases and J gave up 7 bases; unmatched junction bases: 1. Germline V gene sequence: CDR1 LNHDA, CDR2 SQIVND (reference sequence). The CDR3 nucleotides are TGTGCCAGTAGTATAGAGGGACAGGGGGCCCAGCCCCAGCATTTT. Its protein product is CASSIEGQGAQPQHF.

The chain carries TRBV9 and TRBJ1-1; 7 nucleotides match TRBD1. Germline V gene sequence: CDR1 SGDLS, CDR2 YYNGEE. The CDR3 runs to 18 residues. V lost 0 bases, J lost 3 bases, and 14 bases stayed unmatched. CDR3 DNA: TGTGCCAGCAGCGTAGGTGGGGCGGGAAGGGGGCGAGACACTGAAGCTTTCTTT. Its translation is CASSVGGAGRGRDTEAFF. The entire variable domain, with the rest obtained from reference TRBV9 and TRBJ1-1, is as follows: DSGVTQTPKHLITATGQRVTLRCSPRSGDLSVYWYQQSLDQGLQFLIQYYNGEERAKGNILERFSAQQFPDLHSELNLSSLELGDSALYFCASSVGGAGRGRDTEAFFGQGTRLTVV.

V usage is TRBV4-3 and J usage is TRBJ2-7; 10 positions agree with TRBD1. This CDR3 is built from 14 residues. The V gene end was trimmed by 8 bases and the J gene end by 4 bases; junction bases not matched to a gene: 8. Germline loops: CDR1 LGHNA, CDR2 YSLEER. CDR3 nucleotides: TGCGCCAGCTTACACCGGGACAGGGGTTACGAGCAGTACTTC. As protein: CASLHRDRGYEQYF.

This sequence joins TRBV18 and TRBJ2-3, with TRBD2 identical over 14 bases. Losses at the gene ends were 6 bases for V and 4 bases for J; bases not matched to a gene: 6. The length of the CDR3 is 16 residues. Germline V CDR1 and CDR2: KGHSH, LQKENI. The CDR3 here is CASSLGLAGAADTQYF. The CDR3 DNA is TGTGCCAGCTCCTTGGGACTAGCGGGAGCGGCAGATACGCAGTATTTT.

This clone has just a few counts. The CDR3 loop is CASSLRPVGRFNQPQHF. As DNA, the CDR3 is TGTGCCAGCAGTTTAAGGCCGGTTGGCAGGTTCAATCAGCCCCAGCATTTT. V is TRBV27 and J is TRBJ1-5; no clear D. The germline V and J ends were trimmed by 2 bases and 3 bases, with 17 bases remaining between them. This CDR3 has 17 residues. The germline CDR1 and CDR2 sequences are MNHEY and SMNVEV (reference sequence).

The rearrangement uses TRBV9 and TRBJ2-7; 12 nucleotides agree with TRBD2. CDR3 length equals 15 residues. V lost 0 bases to trimming and J lost 6 bases; unmatched junction nucleotides: 4. Germline V CDR1 and CDR2: SGDLS, YYNGEE. DNA of the CDR3: TGTGCCAGCAGCGTAGTGGAGACTAGCGGGAGCGAGCAGTACTTC. Its translation: CASSVVETSGSEQYF. The full variable domain, with the rest looked up from reference TRBV9 and TRBJ2-7, is DSGVTQTPKHLITATGQRVTLRCSPRSGDLSVYWYQQSLDQGLQFLIQYYNGEERAKGNILERFSAQQFPDLHSELNLSSLELGDSALYFCASSVVETSGSEQYFGPGTRLTVT.

This sequence joins TRBV7-6 and TRBJ2-7; the match to TRBD2 covers 10 bases. Germline V lookup: CDR1 SGHVS, CDR2 FNYEAQ. This CDR3 has 15 residues. J lost 0 bases, V lost 5 bases, and 4 bases had no gene match. The CDR3 bases are TGTGCCAGCAGCCAACTAGCGGGAAGCTCCTACGAGCAGTACTTC. It yields the protein CASSQLAGSSYEQYF. Complete variable domain (other parts from reference TRBV7-6 and TRBJ2-7): GAGVSQSPRYKVTKRGQDVALRCDPISGHVSLYWYRQALGQGPEFLTYFNYEAQQDKSGLPNDRFSAERPEGSISTLTIQRTEQRDSAMYRCASSQLAGSSYEQYFGPGTRLTVT.

This clone was detected only once. The V gene is TRBV7-9, the J gene TRBJ2-5, with a possible D match to TRBD1 (7 bases). The CDR3 totals 14 residues. V was cut by 7 bases and J by 5 bases, with 17 bases left in between. The germline gives CDR1 SEHNR, CDR2 FQNEAQ (reference sequence). The CDR3: CASTHRGGGETQYF. CDR3 DNA sequence: TGTGCCAGCACCCACAGGGGAGGAGGGGAGACCCAGTACTTC.

The genes are TRBV6-5 and TRBJ1-3; no firm D call. V lost 5 bases, J lost 2 bases, and 13 bases lay in between. The germline V gene encodes CDR1 MNHEY and CDR2 SVGAGI. The CDR3 runs 15 residues. The CDR3 sequence: CASSSGRLPGNTIYF. CDR3 DNA sequence: TGTGCCAGCAGTAGCGGACGGCTCCCTGGAAACACCATATATTTT.

This chain uses TRBV5-1 with TRBJ2-7; the D gene is possibly TRBD2 (5 bases). This CDR3 has 15 amino acids. Germline assignment: CDR1 SGHRS and CDR2 YFSETQ. With 10 bases removed from V and 5 bases from J, the gap between germline ends came to 25 bases. CDR3 bases: TGCGCCTCTCAAGGGAGTTTCCCCATTTTTGACGAGCAGTACTTC. As protein: CASQGSFPIFDEQYF.

The V gene is TRBV28, the J gene TRBJ1-2; D is unresolved. V was trimmed by 3 bases and J by 5 bases, leaving 7 bases between them. Looked up from germline, CDR1 is MDHEN and CDR2 is SYDVKM. This CDR3 spans 12 amino acids. The CDR3 here is CASSLTGYGYTF. Here the CDR3 DNA reads TGTGCCAGCAGTTTGACGGGATATGGCTACACCTTC.